This T cell receptor beta chain came from a study of T-cell reconstitution after alpha-beta-depleted transplantation in children. During its preparation, the TCRbeta library received unique molecular identifiers. TCRdb re-analysed the PCR reads in MiXCR, keeping a single row per CDR3 protein. The sample holds some 200,000 distinct CDR3 sequences, 6% to 7% seen once. This clonotype was detected many times. CDR3 length: 15 residues. J was trimmed by 8 bases and V by 8 bases; bases with no gene match: 15. This specimen was PBMCs from the stem cell graft donor, taken from the stem cell graft. J is TRBJ2-1 and V is TRBV12-3 or TRBV12-4; 7 nucleotides line up with TRBD2. This clonotype was obtained from a human donor who donated a stem cell graft to a child with Wiskott-Aldrich syndrome. CDR3 DNA: TGTGCCAGCTCGGGGTCCGTTAGACTAGCCCATGAGCAGTTCTTC. This sequence encodes CASSGSVRLAHEQFF.